This T cell receptor (beta chain) originates from a study of OX40 agonist ivuxolimab in advanced cancers. Across the whole study: Participants averaged about 60 years of age (range roughly 20 to 90) and were 82.7% male.

J lost 3 bases, V lost 9 bases, and 11 bases had no gene match. This CDR3 region has 15 residues. The germline gives CDR1 LNHDA, CDR2 SQIVND (reference sequence). Regarding this clone: The antigen is undetermined.

Using immunoSEQ multiplex PCR, the repertoire was profiled, and TCRdb retains in-frame clones only, with some absent. The sample contains some 79,000 clones, approximately 88% of which appear only once. Overall study findings and caveats: Expanded clones were, on average, more numerous among CD8+ T cells than CD4+. Clonal expansion was seen in CD4+ and CD8+ blood T cells by week 6 at 0.1 to 3.0 mg/kg.

The sample in question was CD4+ or CD8+ T cells sorted from blood, obtained in a trial of the OX40 agonist ivuxolimab. The chain uses TRBV19 and TRBJ1-5, with 7 bases that match TRBD1. The source of this sequence is an adult with an advanced solid tumor such as melanoma, head and neck, liver or kidney cancer. CDR3 DNA: TGTGCCAGCAGACCCGGGACAGCAGACAATCAGCCCCAGCATTTT. Translation gives CASRPGTADNQPQHF. Drawing the rest from reference TRBV19 and TRBJ1-5, the complete variable domain is DGGITQSPKYLFRKEGQNVTLSCEQNLNHDAMYWYRQDPGQGLRLIYYSQIVNDFQKGDIAEGYSVSREKKESFPLTVTSAQKNPTAFYLCASRPGTADNQPQHFGDGTRLSIL.